The TCR beta chain described here comes from a study of blood T cells in healthy people across ages. Whole-study findings and limits: Changes seen in expanded clonotypes were possibly confounded by donor CMV status left unknown.

The second PCR ran about 6 to 12 cycles with a sample-barcoded 5' primer and J-beta primers. Each cDNA molecule was tagged by a template-switch adaptor that had 12 random nucleotides. Each sample yielded at least 2.5 million CDR3-containing paired-end reads. TCRdb re-called the 5' RACE reads through MiXCR, storing one row per CDR3 protein. This sample yields roughly 900,000 distinct CDR3 sequences, of which about 44% are seen a single time; 10% to 15% belongs to the top ten. This CDR3 comprises 14 residues. CDR1 is LGHNA and CDR2 is YNFKEQ in the germline V gene. Worth noting for this clonotype: What it binds is not known. Mismatch with germline at one junction end may stem from a read error.

Sequences were obtained from blood. The sequence derives from a man in his thirties or forties in good health. The rearrangement uses TRBV4-2 and TRBJ1-6, with D possibly matching TRBD1 (5 bases). This CDR3 is CANSQDNSGCPLHF. The DNA for the CDR3 is TGTGCCAACAGCCAAGATAATTCAGGGTGTCCCCTCCACTTT.